This T cell receptor beta chain was identified during a study of a mutant IDH1 vaccine in newly diagnosed glioma. Overall study context: Standard pretreatment was either radiotherapy, temozolomide, or, for most, radiochemotherapy with temozolomide.

Study results and caveats: Seemingly, pseudoprogression had no relation to changes in the top peripheral T cell clonotypes.

This CDR3 comprises 15 residues. Germline V gives CDR1 MNHEY, CDR2 SMNVEV (reference sequence). Trimming at V came to 0 bases and at J to 6 bases, leaving 8 bases not matched to a gene. The method was immunoSEQ multiplex PCR; TCRdb's version includes in-frame clones alone and lacks a portion of them. The data show roughly 86,000 clones, about 80% seen once. In the case of this clone: Its antigen is not known.

This sample's time point: baseline, week 1 (first vaccination visit). The treatment is: pre-vaccination baseline after standard-of-care therapy. Those who donated had recent WHO grade 3 or 4 IDH1-mutant, ATRX-lost astrocytomas. The receptor was isolated from a man between 35 and 55 years old with glioma. The chain is built from TRBV27 and TRBJ2-7; 7 bases align to TRBD2. The source material was PBMCs, sampled from a glioma patient treated with radiotherapy, temozolomide or both. CDR3 nucleotide sequence: TGTGCCAGCAGTTTATCGCCCGGGGGAGGGGTCGAGCAGTACTTC. Protein sequence: CASSLSPGGGVEQYF.